This T cell receptor (beta chain) was obtained from a study of radiotherapy plus CTLA-4 blockade in lung cancer (dated by TCRdb to 2017 to 2018). In the study overall: Objective responses occurred in around 20% of enrolled patients, and about 33% achieved disease control. What the authors observed across the whole study: Increased serum interferon-beta after radiation, together with early dynamic changes in blood T cell clones, were reported to be the strongest predictors of response. TCR clones derived from tumors expanded in peripheral blood after treatment with radiotherapy and ipilimumab.

Measured from the cysteine to the phenylalanine, the CDR3 is 12 residues long. The kept DNA is CDR3 alone, 36 bases in frame from the first base. The CDR1 and CDR2 encoded by the germline V gene (reference sequence) are GTSNPN and SVGIG. Trimming costs V 3 bases and J 9 bases, and their ends lie 12 bases apart. The study tested focal radiation therapy combined with CTLA-4 blockade (ipilimumab) in patients with chemo-refractory metastatic non-small-cell lung cancer. This clone was counted a single time. It lacks a known antigen. No base-level quality is on record; no much larger clone is a single base apart. The receptor library was made with the immunoSEQ multiplex PCR assay. Not all clones reach the TCRdb copy of this immuneACCESS table, which keeps in-frame sequences only. Checked studies attribute under half of the gap to unresolved V genes and leave the rest unexplained. The sample table contains over 85,000 clones; only one count was recorded for about four fifths of them. The ten largest clonotypes hold roughly 23% of the sample.

The sequenced sample was peripheral blood, obtained from a patient treated with radiotherapy plus ipilimumab. Recombination linked TRBV30 to TRBJ2-1; confidence is insufficient to name the D gene. This TCR was sampled from a human donor with non-small cell lung cancer that progressed on radiotherapy plus ipilimumab. At the DNA level, the sequence is TGTGCCTGGAGGCACGCGGTAGTTGAGCAGTTCTTC. This codes for CAWRHAVVEQFF.